Listed here is a single T cell receptor (beta chain). What it recognizes is unknown. The data were taken from a study of T cells after yellow fever vaccination. On the study more broadly: SMART-Seq v4 Ultra Low Input handled preparation of low-cell-number fractions.

Study-level findings and limits: Detected again after the booster were most primary-vaccination clones, at 96% CD4 and 88% CD8.

As TCR cDNA was made by 5'RACE template switching, a universal primer site and UMIs were added. In TCRdb, the 5' RACE reads were re-called with MiXCR into one record per CDR3 protein. The table lists about 340,000 distinct CDR3 sequences, around 12% of them singletons, with more than 3% in the top ten. This specimen consisted of CD4+ T cells sorted from PBMCs, obtained 15 days after the yellow fever booster vaccination. The receptor was derived from a man aged 18 to 29 who received the YFV17D yellow fever vaccine.

CDR3: CASSILSGGPQYF. The CDR3 DNA reads TGTGCCAGCAGCATTCTCAGCGGGGGGCCCCAGTACTTC. The gene calls are TRBV11-2 and TRBJ2-5; the match to TRBD2 covers 9 bases. The V gene's germline CDR1 is SGHAT and CDR2 FQNNGV. Trimming took 5 bases from V and 9 from J; bases not matched to a gene: 7. The CDR3 runs 13 residues.